This T cell receptor (beta chain) was identified during a study of blood T cell repertoires in COVID-19. Study-level background: From T cells, B-cell-depleted T cells, or PBMCs came the material, which was cDNA or gDNA.

Before being deemed recovered, Cohort 3 donors had two negative PCRs, clearance, or symptom resolution. This clone has a handful of counts. Sequencing was performed with immunoSEQ multiplex PCR; in TCRdb, only in-frame clones are kept and a portion is missing. The sample consists of more than 150,000 clones, around 80% of them appearing once. The origin of this receptor is an older woman who had recovered from COVID-19. The sample taken for sequencing was PBMCs or T cells enriched from blood (not recorded which).

The CDR3 is CASSDLGQETQYF. The CDR3 nucleotides are TGTGCCAGCAGTGATCTAGGACAAGAGACCCAGTACTTC. J is TRBJ2-5 and V is TRBV2, with D unresolved. This CDR3 comprises 13 residues. The V end lost 3 bases, the J end lost 2 bases, and 7 bases lay between the germline ends. Germline loops: CDR1 SNHLY, CDR2 FYNNEI.